This T cell receptor (beta chain) was profiled in a study of T cell repertoires in cytomegalovirus infection. In the study overall: Shared public TCR beta signatures pointed to both CMV infection and a matching HLA type. Findings and limits, study-wide: What dominated the ex vivo response were HLA-C-restricted CMV-specific TCR beta clonotypes. Using cumulative public TCR beta family frequency, the authors identified those who carried CMV together with the relevant HLA.

This clonotype has ten or more counts. The antigen is not known. TCRdb passed the reads through MiXCR, listing each CDR3 protein once. In the table there are around 71,000 distinct CDR3 sequences, 20% of which are singletons. Trimming took off 1 base at V and 2 bases at J, with 6 bases between the two ends. The V gene's germline CDR1 is SGHTA and CDR2 FQGNSA. This CDR3 has 14 amino acids. The clonotype comes from a human donor in good health (CMV status not recorded). Some clones in this sample may be carry-over from other donors' samples. Sample: CD8+ T cells from cultured PBMCs, taken from culture after CMV antigen stimulation. The rearrangement links TRBV7-2 to TRBJ1-5, with D uncertain. CDR3 bases: TGTGCCAGCAGCTTAGACCCCCGCAATCAGCCCCAGCATTTT. Amino acids: CASSLDPRNQPQHF.